This T cell receptor beta chain was retrieved from a study of blood T cells in healthy people across ages. This clonotype was observed a few times. The antigen remains undetermined. Through a sample-barcoded 5' primer and a J-beta primer mix, a second PCR was run for roughly 6 to 11 cycles. A template-switch adaptor with 12 random nucleotides tagged each cDNA molecule. TCRdb recomputed calls from the 5' RACE reads with MiXCR, one row per CDR3 protein. The sample has around 1.5 million distinct CDR3 sequences; around two fifths are singletons. V gave up 5 bases and J gave up 4 bases; unmatched junction bases: 14. The CDR3 consists of 18 residues. Germline V gene sequence: CDR1 SGHTA, CDR2 FQGNSA. Findings and limits, study-wide: Samples with more naive T cells showed higher observed beta diversity. Age advanced and TCR beta diversity per million T cells fell, roughly linearly. The unknown donor CMV status may have confounded expanded clonotype changes.

The receptor was derived from a woman aged 18-29 years in good health. The gene calls are TRBV7-2 and TRBJ2-3, with TRBD2 matching 11 bases. Sequencing used blood. CDR3 nucleotide sequence: TGTGCCAGCAGCCCCGCGGGTAGCGGGGGGGCGGCGGCAGATACGCAGTATTTT. It encodes CASSPAGSGGAAADTQYF.